These 20 T cell receptor beta chains were all obtained from the same sample, sequenced in a study of CD8+ T cells in alopecia areata. Treatment described: oral pan-JAK inhibitor, 5-10 mg twice daily. Reverse transcription of extracted RNA yielded cDNA, which provided the sequencing template. TCRdb keeps only in-frame clones here, not all; method: immunoSEQ multiplex PCR. The sample shows about 140,000 clones, more than 85% of them seen only once. The sequenced sample was CD8+ T cells sorted from blood, obtained at week 4, from a patient treated with tofacitinib. These TCRs come from a human donor with alopecia areata.

The chain carries TRBV19 and TRBJ2-1; 8 nucleotides match TRBD2. V lost 0 bases and J lost 10; bases outside the gene matches: 8. The germline V gene has CDR1 LNHDA and CDR2 SQIVND (reference sequence). The CDR3 sequence is 15 residues long. Here the CDR3 reads CASSIDRGLEDEQFF. The CDR3 bases are TGTGCCAGTAGTATAGATCGGGGACTAGAAGACGAGCAGTTCTTC.

The rearrangement uses TRBV2 and TRBJ2-3; 7 nucleotides match TRBD1. Looked up from germline, CDR1 is SNHLY and CDR2 is FYNNEI. V was clipped by 6 bases and J by 1 base; unmatched bases: 7. The CDR3 consists of 15 residues. CDR3 residues: CASRTGLEGTDTQYF. In nucleotides, the CDR3 is TGTGCCAGCAGGACAGGGTTAGAGGGCACAGATACGCAGTATTTT.

The chain recombines TRBV15 with TRBJ1-6; unclear D gene. This CDR3 contains 13 residues. Trimming took 0 bases from V and 8 from J, leaving 5 bases between them. Germline V gives CDR1 LNHNV, CDR2 YYDKDF (reference sequence). The CDR3 sequence is CATSRDGYSPLHF. CDR3 bases: TGTGCCACCAGCAGAGACGGATATTCACCCCTCCACTTT.

This clone was recorded only once. The rearrangement joins TRBV4-1 to TRBJ1-4, with D hard to call. Trimming stripped 1 base from V and 3 bases from J, with 9 bases between. Germline V gene data show CDR1 as MGHRA and CDR2 as YSYEKL. The CDR3 spans 15 residues. CDR3 sequence (DNA): TGCGCCAGCAGCCAAGGTCTACGGGCTAATGAAAAACTGTTTTTT. This codes for CASSQGLRANEKLFF.

The V and J genes are TRBV10-2 and TRBJ2-5; 7 positions agree with TRBD1. This CDR3 region has 17 residues. Germline V gene data show CDR1 as WSHSY and CDR2 as SAAADI. J was trimmed by 2 bases and V by 3 bases; bases with no gene match: 12. CDR3: CASSDFRDRDVQETQYF. DNA of the CDR3: TGCGCCAGCAGTGACTTCCGGGACAGAGACGTTCAAGAGACCCAGTACTTC.

The V and J genes are TRBV11-2 and TRBJ2-7; possible D gene TRBD2, 6 bases. The V end was cut by 4 bases, the J end by 0 bases, with 10 bases between. Germline CDR1 reads SGHAT; CDR2 reads FQNNGV. This CDR3 comprises 14 residues. CDR3 amino acids: CASSSVTSSYEQYF. The CDR3 DNA follows: TGTGCCAGCAGCTCCGTGACTAGCTCCTACGAGCAGTACTTC.

The count of this clone is one. This chain connects TRBV9 to TRBJ2-1; 12 bases agree with TRBD2. V trimming: 0 bases; J trimming: 5 bases; junction bases outside the gene matches: 9. The CDR3 consists of 18 residues. Germline CDR1 and CDR2: SGDLS and YYNGEE. Here the CDR3 reads CASSVGGLAGYGDNEQFF. CDR3 coding DNA: TGTGCCAGCAGCGTAGGAGGACTAGCGGGATACGGAGACAATGAGCAGTTCTTC.

CDR3 DNA sequence: TGTGCCAGCAGCTTATTCGACGGCGAATACGAGCAGTACTTC. Translation: CASSLFDGEYEQYF. The chain links TRBV11-1 to TRBJ2-7; D unclear. V was pared by 2 bases and J by 4 bases, with 12 bases between. The length of the CDR3 is 14 residues. Germline V gives CDR1 SGHAT, CDR2 FQDESV (reference sequence).

The V call is TRBV29-1, the J call TRBJ1-4; no reliable D call. CDR3 length equals 13 residues. CDR1 is SQVTM, CDR2 ANQGSEA, per germline. Trimming removed 3 bases at V and 5 bases at J, with 10 bases between. The CDR3 sequence: CSVEEETNEKLFF. The CDR3 nucleotides read TGCAGCGTTGAGGAGGAAACCAATGAAAAACTGTTTTTT.

V gene TRBV13 combines with J gene TRBJ1-2; TRBD1 aligns across 7 bases. Germline V gives CDR1 PRHDT, CDR2 FYEKMQ (reference sequence). V lost 5 bases and J lost 7; bases outside the gene matches: 10. This CDR3 region has 14 residues. Here the CDR3 DNA reads TGTGCCAGCAGCCTGGGGACAGCTTCAACTGGCTACACCTTC. It yields the protein CASSLGTASTGYTF.

CDR3 sequence reads: CASSIGLGQVADTQYF. In DNA form, the CDR3 reads TGCGCCAGCAGCATTGGACTAGGTCAGGTGGCAGATACGCAGTATTTT. V and J are TRBV5-1 and TRBJ2-3, with TRBD2 identical over 7 bases. Germline CDR1 and CDR2: SGHRS and YFSETQ. The junction had 12 bases not matched to a gene; V was cut back by 4 bases and J by 4 bases. The CDR3 consists of 16 residues.

The chain combines TRBV29-1 with TRBJ2-7; 8 nucleotides agree with TRBD1. V was pared by 0 bases and J by 2 bases, with 3 bases of the junction left unmatched. The CDR3 contains 14 residues. Germline CDR1 and CDR2: SQVTM and ANQGSEA. In nucleotides, the CDR3 is TGCAGCGTTGAAGATCCGGACAGGGCCTACGAGCAGTACTTC. It yields the protein CSVEDPDRAYEQYF.

This sequence joins TRBV6-1 and TRBJ2-2; D may match TRBD1 or TRBD2 (5 bases each). The CDR3 contains 15 residues. Trimming pared 4 bases from V and 4 bases from J, leaving 13 bases between. Germline V gene lookup returns CDR1 MNHNS and CDR2 SASEGT. The CDR3 reads CASSARLGGTGELFF. CDR3 in DNA: TGTGCCAGCAGTGCTCGACTTGGGGGCACCGGGGAGCTGTTTTTT.

V gene TRBV2 combines with J gene TRBJ2-2; D is unresolved. The germline CDR1 and CDR2 sequences are SNHLY and FYNNEI. The germline V and J ends were trimmed by 7 bases and 6 bases, with 18 bases remaining between them. The CDR3 is 15 amino acids. This CDR3 reads CASIRRKPVAGELFF. The CDR3 DNA is TGTGCCAGCATTCGAAGGAAGCCCGTCGCCGGGGAGCTGTTTTTT.

V is TRBV7-9 and J is TRBJ2-5; TRBD2 is a possible D gene (6 bases). Per the germline V gene, CDR1 is SEHNR and CDR2 is FQNEAQ (reference sequence). CDR3 length: 13 residues. Trimming cost V 5 bases and J 4 bases, with 11 bases left between them. CDR3 sequence: CASSRRARETQYF. The DNA of the CDR3 is TGTGCCAGCAGCAGGAGGGCCAGAGAGACCCAGTACTTC. Complete variable domain (other parts from reference TRBV7-9 and TRBJ2-5): DTGVSQNPRHKITKRGQNVTFRCDPISEHNRLYWYRQTLGQGPEFLTYFQNEAQLEKSRLLSDRFSAERPKGSFSTLEIQRTEQGDSAMYLCASSRRARETQYFGPGTRLLVL.

This sequence joins TRBV6-1 and TRBJ2-1; D is tentatively TRBD1 or TRBD2 (5 bases each). CDR1 is MNHNS, CDR2 SASEGT, per germline. The CDR3 totals 13 residues. Between the trimmed V and J ends, which lost 1 base and 6 bases, there was a span of 7 bases. The CDR3 bases are TGTGCCAGCAGTGAAGTGGGGACCAATGAGCAGTTCTTC. Its protein product is CASSEVGTNEQFF.

The CDR3 here is CATSREGSGSSEQYF. The CDR3 DNA reads TGTGCCACCAGCAGAGAAGGAAGCGGGAGCTCCGAGCAGTACTTC. V is TRBV15 and J is TRBJ2-7, with 8 bases matching TRBD2. This CDR3 is 15 amino acids long. Germline CDR1 and CDR2: LNHNV and YYDKDF (reference sequence). V was clipped by 0 bases and J by 6 bases; unmatched bases: 7.

The chain employs TRBV7-9 and TRBJ2-7; TRBD1 is a possible D gene (5 bases). The CDR3 is made up of 15 amino acids. The V gene's germline CDR1 is SEHNR and CDR2 FQNEAQ (reference sequence). Trimming took 4 bases from V and 2 from J, leaving 15 bases between them. CDR3 bases: TGTGCCAGCAGCTCGAGACAGCGTCTGCCCTACGAGCAGTACTTC. It translates to CASSSRQRLPYEQYF.

The chain carries TRBV13 and TRBJ1-4, with TRBD1 identical over 7 bases. The CDR3 is made up of 15 amino acids. In germline, CDR1 is PRHDT, CDR2 FYEKMQ (reference sequence). With 3 bases clipped from V and 5 bases from J, the junction kept 6 bases outside the gene matches. The CDR3 here is CASSFRTGANEKLFF. CDR3 nucleotide sequence: TGTGCCAGCAGCTTTCGCACAGGGGCGAATGAAAAACTGTTTTTT.

The chain combines TRBV7-9 with TRBJ2-7; D is tentatively TRBD1 or TRBD2 (5 bases each). Germline V CDR1 and CDR2: SEHNR, FQNEAQ (reference sequence). This CDR3 is built from 16 residues. V was trimmed by 1 base and J by 5 bases, leaving 18 bases between them. Here the CDR3 DNA reads TGTGCCAGCAGCTTAGATCCCGGGGCAGCCGGGGACGAGCAGTACTTC. This translates into CASSLDPGAAGDEQYF.